This TCR beta chain was sequenced for a study of T cells in Graves' hyperthyroidism and ophthalmopathy. The table lists this clonotype with many counts. From RNA transcripts, TCR beta CDR3 regions were amplified. HTBI primers drove first-round RT-PCR of the TCR CDR3. TCRdb independently ran MiXCR on the multiplex PCR reads; one entry per CDR3 protein. The table records approximately 610,000 distinct CDR3 sequences, approximately 15% of them present only once. With 7 bases removed from V and 8 bases from J, the gap between germline ends came to 11 bases. CDR1 is MNHNS and CDR2 is SASEGT in the germline V gene. The CDR3 has 11 residues.

The chain carries TRBV6-1 and TRBJ1-2; D not certain. The specimen was blood. This clonotype originated in a woman aged 40 to 50 with Graves' ophthalmopathy. The CDR3 protein is CASMNPGGYTF. CDR3 nucleotide sequence: TGTGCCAGCATGAACCCGGGAGGCTACACCTTC.